The clone carrying this TCR beta chain was seen at least ten times. Antigen unknown. For the second PCR, which ran for roughly 6 to 12 cycles, a sample-barcoded 5' primer and a J-beta primer mix were used. A single record per CDR3 protein comes from TCRdb applying MiXCR to the 5' RACE reads. The sample consists of hundreds of thousands of distinct CDR3 sequences, 25% to 30% of them appearing once. This sample is part of a study of blood T cells in healthy people across ages. Whole-study findings and limits: From one million sequenced T cells, diversity estimates were lower bounds.

This TCR derives from a woman older than 75 in good health. The sequenced sample consisted of blood.

This CDR3 reads CSARVFRRSEDTQYF. The CDR3 coding sequence is TGCAGTGCTAGAGTCTTCCGGCGCAGTGAAGATACGCAGTATTTT. The chain couples TRBV20-1 to TRBJ2-3; unclear D gene. The ends were cut back, 1 base at V and 5 bases at J, with 16 bases in the middle. The CDR3 covers 15 residues. Germline loops: CDR1 DFQATT, CDR2 SNEGSKA (reference sequence).